A single sample gave rise to the 30 T cell receptor beta chains below, sequenced in a study of blood T cells in healthy people across ages. Combining a sample-barcoded 5' primer with a J-beta primer mix, a second PCR ran for 7 to 11 cycles. TCRdb redid the calling of the 5' RACE reads with MiXCR, one entry per CDR3 protein. The data hold some 1 million distinct CDR3 sequences, with roughly 45% observed a single time. Sequenced sample: blood. These receptors all stem from a woman aged 55-70 years in good health.

This clonotype was picked up many times. The gene calls are TRBV7-2 and TRBJ2-1, with D possibly being TRBD2 (5 bases). The ends were cut back, 3 bases at V and 4 bases at J, with 10 bases in the middle. The CDR3 sequence is 14 residues long. CDR1 and CDR2 (germline): SGHTA, FQGNSA. CDR3 amino acids: CASSLGVGYNEQFF. CDR3 sequence (DNA): TGTGCCAGCAGCTTGGGAGTAGGGTACAATGAGCAGTTCTTC.

This sequence joins TRBV9 and TRBJ2-1, with 8 bases that match TRBD2. Germline-derived CDR1 and CDR2 are SGDLS and YYNGEE. The ends lost 3 bases at V and 6 bases at J; junction bases unmatched: 14. This CDR3 spans 17 amino acids. CDR3 sequence (DNA): TGTGCCAGCAGCGCGACCCGGCCCAGCGGGAGCATCAATGAGCAGTTCTTC. It is translated as CASSATRPSGSINEQFF.

Regarding this clonotype: This could be a read error, since a much larger clone is one nucleotide away. The rearrangement uses TRBV20-1 and TRBJ2-1; TRBD2 is a possible D gene (6 bases). Germline CDR1 is DFQATT and CDR2 is SNEGSKA (reference sequence). CDR3 size: 17 residues. CDR3 DNA sequence: TGCAGTACTAGAGATGCGGGGCCCGCTAGCTCCTACAATGAGCAGTTCTTC. This gives the protein CSTRDAGPASSYNEQFF.

This clonotype was counted only a few times. This chain uses TRBV9 with TRBJ2-7, with 7 bases fitting TRBD2. Germline assignment: CDR1 SGDLS and CDR2 YYNGEE. The CDR3 is made up of 15 amino acids. V trimming: 2 bases; J trimming: 3 bases; junction bases outside the gene matches: 8. In DNA, the CDR3 is TGTGCCAGCAGCGTTGGGCTAGCGGAGAACTACGAGCAGTACTTC. Amino acids: CASSVGLAENYEQYF.

The genes are TRBV9 and TRBJ2-5, with D perhaps matching TRBD2 (6 bases). Trimming left V 2 bases short and J 3 bases short, with 8 bases between. The CDR3 length is 13 residues. Germline CDR1 reads SGDLS; CDR2 reads YYNGEE. This CDR3 reads CASSVGLKETQYF. CDR3 nucleotides: TGTGCCAGCAGCGTCGGACTAAAAGAGACCCAGTACTTC.

Turning to this clonotype: Sequence at one end of the junction differs from germline and may be a read error. CDR3 DNA: TGTGCCAGCAGCCTTAAAGAGACCCGGTACTTC. Protein sequence: CASSLKETRYF. The chain recombines TRBV7-6 with TRBJ2-5; D ambiguous. The CDR3 consists of 11 residues. The germline V gene has CDR1 SGHVS and CDR2 FNYEAQ.

The V gene is TRBV3-1, the J gene TRBJ2-3; D uncertain. The CDR3 has 14 amino acids. Germline assignment: CDR1 LGHDT and CDR2 YNNKEL (reference sequence). Trimming removed 1 base at V and 5 bases at J, with 10 bases between. The CDR3, as DNA: TGTGCCAGCAGCCAAGTGGCTAGAGTAGATACGCAGTATTTT. Translation gives CASSQVARVDTQYF.

The chain combines TRBV7-3 with TRBJ2-3, with D perhaps given as TRBD1 or TRBD2 (5 bases each). Trimming removed 8 bases at V and 2 bases at J, with 20 bases between. The CDR3 loop spans 16 amino acids. CDR1 is SGHTA, CDR2 FQGTGA, per germline. As DNA, the CDR3 is TGTGCCAGCCCCTGGGGACCTTATTCTTACACAGATACGCAGTATTTT. It yields the protein CASPWGPYSYTDTQYF.

This clonotype was counted a few times. V is TRBV6-2 or TRBV6-3 and J is TRBJ2-7; 7 nucleotides agree with TRBD1. Losses at the gene ends were 2 bases for V and 3 bases for J; bases not matched to a gene: 4. Germline V gene lookup returns CDR1 MNHEY and CDR2 SVGEGT. The CDR3 loop spans 14 amino acids. The CDR3 is CASSYPDRIYEQYF. CDR3 DNA sequence: TGTGCCAGCAGTTACCCGGACAGGATCTACGAGCAGTACTTC.

V and J are TRBV5-6 and TRBJ1-4; D ambiguous. V shed 0 bases and J shed 8 bases, with 8 bases lying between them. Germline CDR1 is SGHDT and CDR2 is YYEEEE. The CDR3 loop spans 13 amino acids. The chain's CDR3 is CASSLATSEKLFF. CDR3 DNA: TGTGCCAGCAGCTTGGCGACTTCAGAAAAACTGTTTTTT.

V gene TRBV3-1 combines with J gene TRBJ2-7; 8 bases agree with TRBD1. The CDR3 has 14 amino acids. V shed 2 bases, J shed 8 bases, and the junction held 8 bases outside the gene matches. Germline values: CDR1 LGHDT, CDR2 YNNKEL (reference sequence). The CDR3 DNA sequence: TGTGCCAGCAGCCAAAGGACAGGGAAAAGGCAGCAGTACTTC. Translating gives CASSQRTGKRQQYF.

This clonotype occurred once. The chain recombines TRBV28 with TRBJ2-1; TRBD2 aligns across 7 bases. The length of the CDR3 is 14 residues. CDR1 and CDR2 (germline): MDHEN, SYDVKM. With V trimmed by 7 bases and J by 8 bases, 11 bases remained unmatched. This CDR3 is CASKVVTGGYEQFF. CDR3 sequence (DNA): TGTGCCAGCAAGGTGGTAACGGGAGGTTATGAGCAGTTCTTC.

This clonotype was counted only a few times. The chain joins TRBV7-3 to TRBJ2-3; no reliable D call. Germline CDR1 reads SGHTA; CDR2 reads FQGTGA. V lost 3 bases and J 6 bases, leaving 7 bases between the germline ends. This CDR3 comprises 12 residues. CDR3 sequence (DNA): TGTGCCAGCAGCTTTAGGGTGGATACGCAGTATTTT. The encoded protein is CASSFRVDTQYF.

This clonotype has just a few counts. The chain combines TRBV13 with TRBJ2-7, with D possibly being TRBD2 (6 bases). There are 16 residues in the CDR3. Germline V CDR1 and CDR2: PRHDT, FYEKMQ (reference sequence). V was shortened by 4 bases and J by 0 bases, with 16 bases between the two germline ends. In DNA, the CDR3 is TGTGCCAGCAGCTCGCGGGATGGGGCAGCCTCCTACGAGCAGTACTTC. This gives the protein CASSSRDGAASYEQYF.

The CDR3 is CSAKGLAGGNYEQYF. The DNA for the CDR3 is TGCAGTGCTAAGGGACTAGCGGGAGGAAACTACGAGCAGTACTTC. The gene calls are TRBV20-1 and TRBJ2-7; 15 bases are shared with TRBD2. The germline CDR1 and CDR2 sequences are DFQATT and SNEGSKA (reference sequence). The CDR3 runs 15 residues. The V segment lost 4 bases and the J segment 3 bases; nucleotides outside the gene matches: 4.

V is TRBV7-9 and J is TRBJ1-1; 9 nucleotides agree with TRBD1. CDR3 length equals 14 residues. The germline gives CDR1 SEHNR, CDR2 FQNEAQ (reference sequence). V lost 0 bases and J lost 6; bases outside the gene matches: 2. The CDR3 loop is CASSLADRGAEAFF. CDR3 DNA: TGTGCCAGCAGCTTAGCCGACAGGGGGGCTGAAGCTTTCTTT.

This chain connects TRBV6-5 to TRBJ2-6; D unclear. Germline CDR1 is MNHEY and CDR2 is SVGAGI. The CDR3 consists of 16 residues. Trimming stripped 4 bases from V and 0 bases from J, with 10 bases between. The DNA for the CDR3 is TGTGCCAGCAGTTTGACCATTAACTCTGGGGCCAACGTCCTGACTTTC. Amino acids: CASSLTINSGANVLTF.

The chain couples TRBV3-1 to TRBJ2-1; 16 nucleotides match TRBD2. The CDR3 has 19 residues. The trim removed 7 bases at V and 8 bases at J, leaving 17 bases unmatched. The germline V gene encodes CDR1 LGHDT and CDR2 YNNKEL (reference sequence). Here the CDR3 reads CASTLGTSGRADNPDEQFF. DNA for the CDR3: TGTGCCAGCACCCTAGGGACTAGCGGGAGGGCCGATAACCCCGATGAGCAGTTCTTC.

The gene calls are TRBV20-1 and TRBJ2-7, with D possibly being TRBD2 (6 bases). CDR3 length: 13 amino acids. The germline V gene encodes CDR1 DFQATT and CDR2 SNEGSKA (reference sequence). V was trimmed by 3 bases and J by 6 bases, leaving 15 bases between them. CDR3 loop: CSARAGSLSEQYF. CDR3 nucleotide sequence: TGCAGTGCTAGGGCGGGGTCCCTAAGCGAGCAGTACTTC.

A remark on this clonotype: An end of the junction differs from the germline gene, which may be a read error. This chain uses TRBV6-5 with TRBJ2-1; no clear D. CDR3 length equals 14 residues. Germline CDR1 MNHEY, CDR2 SVGAGI. Written as DNA, the CDR3 is TGTGCCAGCCGTTACTCGAGTCAATCGGATGAGCAGTTCTTC. Its translation is CASRYSSQSDEQFF.

In its sample, this clonotype was seen a few times. The chain employs TRBV9 and TRBJ2-5; D possibly corresponds to TRBD2 (6 bases). Germline lookup yields CDR1 SGDLS and CDR2 YYNGEE. This CDR3 spans 16 amino acids. V was shortened by 4 bases and J by 1 base, with 17 bases between the two germline ends. The CDR3 spells CASSTAEGLRQETQYF. The CDR3 DNA reads TGTGCCAGCAGCACCGCCGAGGGACTGCGCCAAGAGACCCAGTACTTC. Looking up the rest from reference TRBV9 and TRBJ2-5 gives the full variable domain: DSGVTQTPKHLITATGQRVTLRCSPRSGDLSVYWYQQSLDQGLQFLIQYYNGEERAKGNILERFSAQQFPDLHSELNLSSLELGDSALYFCASSTAEGLRQETQYFGPGTRLLVL.

In its sample, this clonotype was seen a few times. Just one base apart from a much larger clone, this may be a read error. The CDR3 here is CSVAGTSGHNEQYF. Written as DNA, the CDR3 is TGCAGCGTCGCCGGGACTAGCGGACACAATGAGCAGTACTTC. The chain couples TRBV29-1 to TRBJ2-7; 11 nucleotides match TRBD2. Germline lookup yields CDR1 SQVTM and CDR2 ANQGSEA. The CDR3 has 14 amino acids. Unmatched junction bases numbered 11, after V lost 6 bases and J lost 7 bases.

Regarding this clonotype: An end of the junction does not agree with germline; a read error may underlie this. CDR3 coding DNA: TGTGTCAGCAGATACGGGACGCCTACCAGGGAGACCCAGTACTTC. Amino acids: CVSRYGTPTRETQYF. This chain links TRBV2 with TRBJ2-5, with D perhaps assigned TRBD1 or TRBD2 (5 bases each). The CDR3 covers 15 residues. The V gene's germline CDR1 is SNHLY and CDR2 FYNNEI.

This clonotype was observed a handful of times. The rearrangement uses TRBV15 and TRBJ2-5; 7 bases fit TRBD1. Judging by the DNA end, TRBJ2-7 fits better; the J call may be wrong. The CDR3 has 16 residues. Germline assignment: CDR1 LNHNV and CDR2 YYDKDF (reference sequence). The CDR3 bases are TGTGCCACCAGCAGAGATTTAAGAGACAGGGTGGTCGAGCAGTACTTC. Its translation: CATSRDLRDRVVEQYF.

V and J are TRBV21-1 and TRBJ2-5. The J call is in doubt because the DNA end fits TRBJ2-7 better. TRBV21-1 is reported as a pseudogene. There are 13 residues in the CDR3. The DNA for the CDR3 is TGTGCCAGCAGCAAGGGTAGGAACTCCGAGCAGTACTTC. Protein product: CASSKGRNSEQYF.

This rearrangement joins TRBV6-5 to TRBJ2-1, with TRBD1 matching 8 bases. Per germline, CDR1 MNHEY and CDR2 SVGAGI. Trimming took 6 bases from V and 8 from J; bases not matched to a gene: 12. This CDR3 has 15 residues. CDR3 residues: CASSWADRVVDEQFF. For the CDR3, the DNA is TGTGCCAGCAGCTGGGCGGACAGGGTGGTTGATGAGCAGTTCTTC.

Points on this clonotype: A much larger clone differs from this one at a single base, so this may be a read error. This chain joins TRBV7-9 and TRBJ2-7; D is possibly TRBD2 (6 bases). Germline V gene sequence: CDR1 SEHNR, CDR2 FQNEAQ (reference sequence). V gave up 6 bases and J gave up 7 bases, with 22 bases separating them. The CDR3 loop spans 15 amino acids. The CDR3 region is CASSPPEVGRDEQYF. The CDR3 coding sequence is TGTGCCAGCAGTCCCCCAGAGGTAGGGCGGGATGAGCAGTACTTC.

This clonotype was found a few times. The chain joins TRBV18 to TRBJ2-1, with TRBD2 matching 7 bases. V shed 3 bases, J shed 3 bases, and the junction held 14 bases outside the gene matches. This CDR3 has 18 amino acids. Germline V CDR1 and CDR2: KGHSH, LQKENI. The CDR3 DNA is TGTGCCAGCTCACCTTTTGTAGCGGGCGGAAGTGGCTACAATGAGCAGTTCTTC. Translating gives CASSPFVAGGSGYNEQFF.

This clonotype was picked up a small number of times. The V call is TRBV28, the J call TRBJ1-4; the D gene is possibly TRBD1 (6 bases). The germline CDR1 and CDR2 sequences are MDHEN and SYDVKM. The CDR3 has 15 amino acids. V lost 4 bases and J 7 bases, leaving 16 bases between the germline ends. CDR3 amino acids: CASSWGQGLGEKLFF. Written as DNA, the CDR3 is TGTGCCAGCAGTTGGGGTCAGGGGTTGGGTGAAAAACTGTTTTTT.

This clonotype was picked up a small number of times. The chain joins TRBV20-1 to TRBJ2-1; possible D gene TRBD1, 6 bases. V lost 2 bases to trimming and J lost 3 bases, with 11 bases between them. The CDR3 has 14 amino acids. Per the germline V gene, CDR1 is DFQATT and CDR2 is SNEGSKA (reference sequence). In nucleotides, the CDR3 is TGCAGTGCTAGATGGGTGACAGGCTACAATGAGCAGTTCTTC. Translating gives CSARWVTGYNEQFF.